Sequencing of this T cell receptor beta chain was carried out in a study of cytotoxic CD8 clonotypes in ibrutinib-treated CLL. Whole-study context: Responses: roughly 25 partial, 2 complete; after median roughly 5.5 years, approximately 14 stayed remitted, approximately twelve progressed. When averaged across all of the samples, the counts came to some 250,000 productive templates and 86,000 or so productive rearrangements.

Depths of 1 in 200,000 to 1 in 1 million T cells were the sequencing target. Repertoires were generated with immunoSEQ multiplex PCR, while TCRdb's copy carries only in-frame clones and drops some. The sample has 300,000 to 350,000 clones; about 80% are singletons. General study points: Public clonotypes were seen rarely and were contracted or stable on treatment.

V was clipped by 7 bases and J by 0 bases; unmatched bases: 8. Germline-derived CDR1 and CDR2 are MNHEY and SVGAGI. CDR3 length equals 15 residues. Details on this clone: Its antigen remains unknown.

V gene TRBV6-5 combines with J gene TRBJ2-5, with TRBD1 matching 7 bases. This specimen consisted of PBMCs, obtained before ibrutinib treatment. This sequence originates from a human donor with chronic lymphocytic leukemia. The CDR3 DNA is TGTGCCAGCAAAGACAGGGTATGGTACCAAGAGACCCAGTACTTC. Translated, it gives CASKDRVWYQETQYF.